Shown below are 28 T cell receptor beta chains from a single sample sequenced in a study of T cells after yellow fever vaccination. In TCRdb, the 5' RACE reads were re-called with MiXCR into one record per CDR3 protein. The table has about 260,000 distinct CDR3 sequences, 10% to 15% seen once; the top ten hold around 0.49%. The sample here was CD4+ T cells sorted from PBMCs, taken 45 days after the yellow fever booster vaccination. The source is a young man who received the YFV17D yellow fever vaccine.

The V gene is TRBV20-1, the J gene TRBJ2-7; 9 nucleotides align to TRBD2. V shed 3 bases, J shed 4 bases, and the junction held 7 bases outside the gene matches. Germline V gene sequence: CDR1 DFQATT, CDR2 SNEGSKA (reference sequence). The CDR3 sequence is 14 residues long. In DNA form, the CDR3 reads TGCAGTGCTAGTGGCGGGAGGGTTCTGTACGAGCAGTACTTC. This sequence encodes CSASGGRVLYEQYF.

The chain has TRBV29-1 and TRBJ2-5; the match to TRBD1 covers 8 bases. The CDR3 has 13 amino acids. J gave up 5 bases and V 7 bases, and 9 bases lay outside the gene matches. Germline values: CDR1 SQVTM, CDR2 ANQGSEA. The CDR3 sequence: CSAGTGGPETQYF. The CDR3, as DNA: TGCAGCGCGGGGACAGGTGGCCCGGAGACCCAGTACTTC.

This clonotype has only a few counts. The chain is built from TRBV6-1 and TRBJ2-3, with D possibly TRBD2 on 6 matching bases. The CDR3 contains 14 residues. Trimming cost V 5 bases and J 2 bases, with 11 bases left between them. Germline V gene lookup returns CDR1 MNHNS and CDR2 SASEGT. The CDR3 reads CASSRAGHTDTQYF. CDR3 nucleotides: TGTGCCAGCAGTCGAGCGGGCCACACAGATACGCAGTATTTT.

V gene TRBV4-3 combines with J gene TRBJ2-7; a possible D gene is TRBD2 (6 bases). Trimming removed 0 bases at V and 4 bases at J, with 10 bases between. CDR1 is LGHNA, CDR2 YSLEER, per germline. The CDR3 is 14 residues long. The CDR3: CASSQEGGKYEQYF. DNA of the CDR3: TGCGCCAGCAGCCAAGAGGGCGGGAAGTACGAGCAGTACTTC.

This clonotype was counted only a few times. The rearrangement uses TRBV29-1 and TRBJ2-3, with TRBD2 identical over 11 bases. The CDR3 runs 16 residues. V was clipped by 7 bases and J by 0 bases; unmatched bases: 9. Germline V gene sequence: CDR1 SQVTM, CDR2 ANQGSEA. The CDR3 sequence is CSAKGGTSGSTDTQYF. The CDR3 coding sequence is TGCAGCGCAAAGGGGGGGACTAGCGGAAGCACAGATACGCAGTATTTT.

The rearrangement joins TRBV5-1 to TRBJ2-1; weak D call: TRBD2 (6 bases). The CDR3 is made up of 17 amino acids. Germline V gene sequence: CDR1 SGHRS, CDR2 YFSETQ. Trimming left V 4 bases short and J 0 bases short, with 17 bases between. CDR3 sequence (DNA): TGCGCCAGCAGCCCAGGCGGGACGGGAACCTCCTACAATGAGCAGTTCTTC. Translating it yields CASSPGGTGTSYNEQFF. Looking up the rest from reference TRBV5-1 and TRBJ2-1 gives the full variable domain: KAGVTQTPRYLIKTRGQQVTLSCSPISGHRSVSWYQQTPGQGLQFLFEYFSETQRNKGNFPGRFSGRQFSNSRSEMNVSTLELGDSALYLCASSPGGTGTSYNEQFFGPGTRLTVL.

The chain employs TRBV19 and TRBJ1-2; D possibly corresponds to TRBD1 (5 bases). V gave up 7 bases and J gave up 5 bases, with 11 bases separating them. The V gene's germline CDR1 is LNHDA and CDR2 SQIVND (reference sequence). This CDR3 has 12 residues. The CDR3: CASNDRGYGYTF. The CDR3 region has the DNA TGTGCCAGTAATGATCGGGGGTATGGCTACACCTTC.

This clonotype has just a few counts. V is TRBV10-3 and J is TRBJ2-7; D could derive from TRBD1 or TRBD2 (5 bases each). V gave up 11 bases and J gave up 3 bases, with 14 bases separating them. Germline V gene sequence: CDR1 ENHRY, CDR2 SYGVKD. The CDR3 length is 12 residues. The DNA for the CDR3 is TGTGCCGTGGGACCCCCGGGCTACGAGCAGTACTTC. It is translated as CAVGPPGYEQYF.

This clonotype was counted a few times. This rearrangement joins TRBV20-1 to TRBJ2-7; TRBD1 matches at 9 bases. The CDR3 spans 12 residues. Germline-derived CDR1 and CDR2 are DFQATT and SNEGSKA (reference sequence). Trimming removed 3 bases from V and 7 bases from J; junction bases left unmatched: 4. CDR3 amino acids: CSASGTGKEQYF. CDR3 in DNA: TGCAGTGCTAGTGGGACAGGGAAGGAGCAGTACTTC.

The chain combines TRBV5-1 with TRBJ1-5; D is possibly TRBD1 (6 bases). V was pared by 0 bases and J by 5 bases, with 9 bases between. CDR1 and CDR2 (germline): SGHRS, YFSETQ. The CDR3 runs 14 residues. The CDR3 coding sequence is TGCGCCAGCAGCTTGGGCAGGGGTGATCAGCCCCAGCATTTT. This sequence encodes CASSLGRGDQPQHF.

This clonotype showed up just a few times. The CDR3 sequence: CASSWSREGAREQYF. CDR3 sequence (DNA): TGTGCCAGCAGCTGGTCAAGAGAGGGGGCACGGGAGCAGTACTTC. The chain is built from TRBV11-2 and TRBJ2-7; 7 bases are shared with TRBD1. The CDR3 runs 15 residues. CDR1 SGHAT and CDR2 FQNNGV come from the germline V gene. V was clipped by 4 bases and J by 7 bases; unmatched bases: 13.

This clonotype was seen many times. The chain uses TRBV29-1 and TRBJ2-5, with D possibly matching TRBD2 (5 bases). The CDR3 runs to 13 residues. Trimming took off 4 bases at V and 5 bases at J, with 14 bases between the two ends. The germline gives CDR1 SQVTM, CDR2 ANQGSEA. The CDR3 reads CSVAWGAGETQYF. DNA for the CDR3: TGCAGCGTTGCTTGGGGAGCCGGGGAGACCCAGTACTTC.

This clonotype was observed a few times. The V and J genes are TRBV5-8 and TRBJ2-2; D is unclear. The V end was cut by 4 bases, the J end by 6 bases, with 19 bases between. Germline V gene lookup returns CDR1 SGHTS and CDR2 YDEGEE. The CDR3 is 16 amino acids. CDR3 nucleotide sequence: TGTGCCAGCAGCCCATTGAGGAAACAGTCGGCCGGGGAGCTGTTTTTT. Translated, it gives CASSPLRKQSAGELFF.

This clonotype was found many times. The rearrangement uses TRBV7-9 and TRBJ2-1, with a weak D call TRBD2 (6 bases). Germline values: CDR1 SEHNR, CDR2 FQNEAQ (reference sequence). V was cut by 3 bases and J by 1 base, with 10 bases left in between. The CDR3 consists of 15 residues. The CDR3 is CASSLQAGSYNEQFF. Here the CDR3 DNA reads TGTGCCAGCAGCTTGCAGGCGGGATCCTACAATGAGCAGTTCTTC.

There are a few counts of this clonotype. The chain joins TRBV7-2 to TRBJ2-3; D is perhaps TRBD2 (6 bases). The length of the CDR3 is 13 residues. V lost 5 bases, J lost 5 bases, and 11 bases lay in between. CDR1 is SGHTA, CDR2 FQGNSA, per germline. Here the CDR3 reads CASSAMGGDTQYF. The CDR3 region has the DNA TGTGCCAGCAGCGCAATGGGGGGAGATACGCAGTATTTT.

This clonotype showed up just a few times. The V and J genes are TRBV10-3 and TRBJ2-1, with 7 bases fitting TRBD2. The CDR3 is 15 residues long. V was pared by 3 bases and J by 5 bases, with 7 bases of the junction left unmatched. CDR1 and CDR2 from the germline V gene are ENHRY and SYGVKD. In DNA form, the CDR3 reads TGTGCCATCAGTGATGTAGCGGGCAGTAACAATGAGCAGTTCTTC. Its protein product is CAISDVAGSNNEQFF.

V and J are TRBV6-1 and TRBJ2-2; 9 bases fit TRBD1. V lost 7 bases and J lost 5; bases outside the gene matches: 2. The V gene's germline CDR1 is MNHNS and CDR2 SASEGT. The CDR3 extends over 13 amino acids. The CDR3, as DNA: TGTGCCAGCACCGGACAGGGGACCGGGGAGCTGTTTTTT. Protein: CASTGQGTGELFF.

This chain links TRBV9 with TRBJ2-5, with 7 nucleotides matching TRBD1. The length of the CDR3 is 14 residues. CDR1 and CDR2 from the germline V gene are SGDLS and YYNGEE. The V segment lost 5 bases and the J segment 2 bases; nucleotides outside the gene matches: 6. CDR3 in DNA: TGTGCCAGCAGTGCGACAGGGACGCAAGAGACCCAGTACTTC. Its protein product is CASSATGTQETQYF. The full variable domain, its missing parts supplied by reference TRBV9 and TRBJ2-5, is DSGVTQTPKHLITATGQRVTLRCSPRSGDLSVYWYQQSLDQGLQFLIQYYNGEERAKGNILERFSAQQFPDLHSELNLSSLELGDSALYFCASSATGTQETQYFGPGTRLLVL.

This clonotype turned up a few times. This chain links TRBV20-1 with TRBJ2-7; 9 bases are a match to TRBD2. V was clipped by 4 bases and J by 3 bases; unmatched bases: 7. Germline CDR1 is DFQATT and CDR2 is SNEGSKA (reference sequence). CDR3 length: 14 residues. The CDR3 region is CSAKKTSGLYEQYF. For the CDR3, the DNA is TGCAGTGCTAAGAAGACTAGCGGACTCTACGAGCAGTACTTC.

The V call is TRBV27, the J call TRBJ2-6; 7 bases map to TRBD2. Per the germline V gene, CDR1 is MNHEY and CDR2 is SMNVEV (reference sequence). Trimming took 4 bases from V and 0 from J; bases not matched to a gene: 6. This CDR3 spans 17 amino acids. The CDR3 sequence: CASSWTSLSSGANVLTF. As DNA, the CDR3 is TGTGCCAGCAGTTGGACTAGTTTGAGCTCTGGGGCCAACGTCCTGACTTTC.

This clonotype came up a few times. V gene TRBV7-3 combines with J gene TRBJ2-1; 12 bases line up with TRBD2. From germline, CDR1 is SGHTA and CDR2 FQGTGA. With 2 bases clipped from V and 2 bases from J, the junction kept 1 base outside the gene matches. There are 16 residues in the CDR3. This chain's CDR3 is CASSLLAGGPYNEQFF. The CDR3, as DNA: TGTGCCAGCAGCTTACTAGCGGGAGGGCCCTACAATGAGCAGTTCTTC.

This clonotype was seen a few times. V gene TRBV7-2 combines with J gene TRBJ1-5; 7 bases map to TRBD1. CDR1 is SGHTA, CDR2 FQGNSA, per germline. J was trimmed by 7 bases and V by 5 bases; bases with no gene match: 8. The CDR3 covers 14 residues. The CDR3 DNA is TGTGCCAGCAGCCCTGGGACAGCTCTACAGCCCCAGCATTTT. Amino acid sequence: CASSPGTALQPQHF.

The V and J genes are TRBV18 and TRBJ2-6; no definite D call. Germline-derived CDR1 and CDR2 are KGHSH and LQKENI. Trimming cost V 10 bases and J 0 bases, with 4 bases left between them. The length of the CDR3 is 12 residues. DNA for the CDR3: TGTGCCACCGTCTCTGGGGCCAACGTCCTGACTTTC. Translation gives CATVSGANVLTF.

This clonotype has a handful of counts. CDR3 amino acids: CASSPGTGGSALYGYTF. CDR3 sequence (DNA): TGTGCCAGCAGTCCCGGGACAGGGGGCAGTGCTCTCTATGGCTACACCTTC. The J gene is TRBJ1-2, the V gene TRBV6-4; 12 bases fit TRBD1. V was clipped by 5 bases and J by 4 bases; unmatched bases: 11. The CDR3 consists of 17 residues. Germline CDR1 reads MRHNA; CDR2 reads SNTAGT.

This clonotype was detected a few times. The genes are TRBV11-2 and TRBJ2-3, with TRBD2 matching 15 bases. Germline V gene lookup returns CDR1 SGHAT and CDR2 FQNNGV. This CDR3 is built from 17 residues. J was trimmed by 6 bases and V by 0 bases; bases with no gene match: 4. The CDR3 reads CASSLDLGLAGGDTQYF. The CDR3 bases are TGTGCCAGCAGCTTAGATCTAGGACTAGCGGGAGGGGATACGCAGTATTTT.

The genes are TRBV5-1 and TRBJ2-2, with no clear D. CDR1 is SGHRS, CDR2 YFSETQ, per germline. The CDR3 consists of 14 residues. Trimming stripped 2 bases from V and 6 bases from J, with 11 bases between. The CDR3 loop reads CASSFWMAAGELFF. CDR3 nucleotides: TGCGCCAGCAGCTTTTGGATGGCGGCCGGGGAGCTGTTTTTT. Variable domain in full (rest from reference TRBV5-1 and TRBJ2-2): KAGVTQTPRYLIKTRGQQVTLSCSPISGHRSVSWYQQTPGQGLQFLFEYFSETQRNKGNFPGRFSGRQFSNSRSEMNVSTLELGDSALYLCASSFWMAAGELFFGEGSRLTVL.

The CDR3, as DNA: TGTGCCAGCAGTTTAGGGGCAGGGGGCGATGAAAAACTGTTTTTT. It yields the protein CASSLGAGGDEKLFF. The J gene is TRBJ1-4, the V gene TRBV12-3 or TRBV12-4, with TRBD1 matching 8 bases. This CDR3 has 15 residues. Trimming took 1 base from V and 6 from J; bases not matched to a gene: 4.

This clonotype appeared a few times. The chain has TRBV29-1 and TRBJ2-6, with D possibly matching TRBD2 (5 bases). The germline gives CDR1 SQVTM, CDR2 ANQGSEA. The CDR3 spans 15 residues. Trimming took 6 bases from V and 0 from J, leaving 12 bases between them. This chain's CDR3 is CSVPVGSSGANVLTF. The CDR3 DNA is TGCAGCGTCCCCGTGGGGAGCTCTGGGGCCAACGTCCTGACTTTC.